This T cell receptor beta chain was recovered during a study of shared clonotypes between healthy human individuals. Study in general: CD4 naive and memory got three plates each, CD8 naive two, CD8 memory one.

As to this clone: Its specificity is unknown.

Execution of the assay was at deep level. Some clones are missing from TCRdb's copy, which holds only in-frame ones; the method was immunoSEQ multiplex PCR. Of roughly 700,000 clones listed, around 72% are singletons. General study findings and limits: Across a few donors, naive CD4 shared roughly 5%, naive CD8 more than 3%, memory CD4 roughly 2.2%, memory CD8 0.4%. Across subsets, estimated richness was generally greater for naive than for memory populations.

CDR1 MNHEY and CDR2 SVGAGI come from the germline V gene. The CDR3 is made up of 13 amino acids. Trimming took 0 bases from V and 8 from J, leaving 8 bases between them. This clonotype was sampled from a woman in her twenties or thirties in good health. Source material: memory CD4+ T cells sorted from blood. Subset indicated: CD45RA-negative fraction. The V call is TRBV6-5, the J call TRBJ1-5; D is undetermined. CDR3 sequence: CASSYSREKPQHF. The CDR3 bases are TGTGCCAGCAGTTACTCGCGGGAGAAGCCCCAGCATTTT.